Presented here are 15 T cell receptor beta chains from one specimen sequenced in a study of cytomegalovirus exposure and HLA in healthy donors. The table came from immunoSEQ multiplex PCR; TCRdb's copy has only in-frame clones and leaves some out. The sample lists roughly 300,000 clones, 75% to 90% seen once, with around 0.84% in the top ten. Sequenced: PBMCs. The receptors come from a woman under 30 in good health and CMV-seronegative.

V and J are TRBV6-4 and TRBJ1-5, with D perhaps TRBD1 (5 bases). Germline V gene data show CDR1 as MRHNA and CDR2 as SNTAGT. The CDR3 is 13 residues long. With 6 bases removed from V and 4 bases from J, the gap between germline ends came to 10 bases. The CDR3 here is CASSLQENQPQHF. The CDR3 DNA follows: TGTGCCAGCAGCCTACAGGAGAATCAGCCCCAGCATTTT.

This chain connects TRBV9 to TRBJ2-5; 9 positions match TRBD1. V gave up 4 bases and J gave up 1 base; unmatched junction bases: 11. The CDR3 totals 17 residues. Looked up from germline, CDR1 is SGDLS and CDR2 is YYNGEE. In DNA, the CDR3 is TGTGCCAGCAGCCCCGGGACAGGGCCTCGAAGCCAAGAGACCCAGTACTTC. The encoded protein is CASSPGTGPRSQETQYF.

The rearrangement links TRBV6-5 to TRBJ1-1; TRBD1 matches at 9 bases. V gave up 6 bases and J gave up 2 bases; unmatched junction bases: 7. The length of the CDR3 is 15 residues. Germline assignment: CDR1 MNHEY and CDR2 SVGAGI. For the CDR3, the DNA is TGTGCCAGCAGGCGAACGGGACAGGGAAACACTGAAGCTTTCTTT. Its translation is CASRRTGQGNTEAFF.

The chain recombines TRBV6-5 with TRBJ1-1; D remains unclear. V lost 5 bases and J lost 3, with 10 bases in between. Germline loops: CDR1 MNHEY, CDR2 SVGAGI. The CDR3 is 13 amino acids. The CDR3 nucleotides read TGTGCCAGCAGTAGAGGATACGACACTGAAGCTTTCTTT. Encoded protein: CASSRGYDTEAFF.

The V and J genes are TRBV6-5 and TRBJ2-5; 9 bases map to TRBD2. The trim removed 2 bases at V and 5 bases at J, leaving 6 bases unmatched. The germline V gene encodes CDR1 MNHEY and CDR2 SVGAGI. The CDR3 has 15 amino acids. For the CDR3, the DNA is TGTGCCAGCAGTTACCCCGGCGGGAGGGCGGAGACCCAGTACTTC. This sequence encodes CASSYPGGRAETQYF.

This sequence joins TRBV2 and TRBJ2-3; 7 bases fit TRBD1. CDR3 length: 15 amino acids. CDR1 and CDR2 from the germline V gene are SNHLY and FYNNEI. Trimming cost V 7 bases and J 11 bases; bases outside gene matches: 18. The CDR3 loop reads CASIQGMRQGGKQYF. CDR3 DNA: TGTGCCAGCATCCAAGGCATGAGACAGGGCGGTAAGCAGTATTTT.

This chain joins TRBV6-5 and TRBJ2-5; D might be TRBD1 (6 bases). The V end lost 7 bases, the J end lost 3 bases, and 15 bases lay between the germline ends. This CDR3 spans 14 amino acids. The germline V gene has CDR1 MNHEY and CDR2 SVGAGI. The CDR3 here is CASNPGRTEETQYF. CDR3 DNA sequence: TGTGCCAGCAATCCTGGCCGGACAGAAGAGACCCAGTACTTC.

This chain joins TRBV29-1 and TRBJ1-1; D perhaps matches TRBD1 (5 bases). V dropped 4 bases and J dropped 0 bases, with 9 bases sitting between them. Germline V gives CDR1 SQVTM, CDR2 ANQGSEA. This CDR3 is built from 13 residues. The CDR3, as DNA: TGCAGCGTTGCGGGGGTAATGAACACTGAAGCTTTCTTT. Its translation is CSVAGVMNTEAFF.

This sequence joins TRBV2 and TRBJ2-7; 12 bases map to TRBD2. The ends lost 1 base at V and 5 bases at J; junction bases unmatched: 0. The CDR3 is 14 amino acids. In germline, CDR1 is SNHLY, CDR2 FYNNEI. CDR3 sequence reads: CASSEGLAGDEQYF. The CDR3 coding sequence is TGTGCCAGCAGTGAAGGACTAGCGGGAGACGAGCAGTACTTC.

The chain recombines TRBV9 with TRBJ2-5, with 8 bases lining up with TRBD1. The CDR3 is 14 amino acids. Trimming at V came to 3 bases and at J to 4 bases, leaving 5 bases not matched to a gene. Germline lookup yields CDR1 SGDLS and CDR2 YYNGEE. The CDR3 loop reads CASSAQGGTETQYF. The CDR3 DNA reads as TGTGCCAGCAGCGCACAGGGGGGAACAGAGACCCAGTACTTC. The full variable domain, rest sourced from reference TRBV9 and TRBJ2-5, is DSGVTQTPKHLITATGQRVTLRCSPRSGDLSVYWYQQSLDQGLQFLIQYYNGEERAKGNILERFSAQQFPDLHSELNLSSLELGDSALYFCASSAQGGTETQYFGPGTRLLVL.

This chain joins TRBV7-8 and TRBJ2-5; TRBD2 matches at 11 bases. Germline-derived CDR1 and CDR2 are SGHVS and FQNEAQ. V shed 2 bases, J shed 6 bases, and the junction held 2 bases outside the gene matches. The CDR3 extends over 14 amino acids. CDR3 protein: CASSLTSGRQTQYF. CDR3 nucleotides: TGTGCCAGCAGCTTAACTAGCGGGAGACAGACCCAGTACTTC.

V usage is TRBV2 and J usage is TRBJ1-1; 8 bases fit TRBD1. The J segment lost 4 bases and the V segment lost 7 bases, leaving 5 bases of the junction unmatched. CDR1 and CDR2 from the germline V gene are SNHLY and FYNNEI. The CDR3 has 13 amino acids. CDR3 DNA: TGTGCCAGCATCTTTACAGGGGGCACTGAAGCTTTCTTT. Protein sequence: CASIFTGGTEAFF.

The CDR3 DNA reads TGCGCCAGCAGCCCCCAGACACAAACGGACTATGGCTACACCTTC. Protein: CASSPQTQTDYGYTF. The gene calls are TRBV4-1 and TRBJ1-2; D gene unclear. V lost 4 bases and J 3 bases, leaving 15 bases between the germline ends. The CDR3 length is 15 residues. Germline CDR1 MGHRA, CDR2 YSYEKL.

The J gene is TRBJ1-1, the V gene TRBV11-2; maybe TRBD1 (5 bases). There are 12 residues in the CDR3. V dropped 2 bases and J dropped 11 bases, with 12 bases sitting between them. Germline V lookup: CDR1 SGHAT, CDR2 FQNNGV. CDR3: CASSLHRQDAFF. The DNA of the CDR3 is TGTGCCAGCAGCTTACACAGGCAGGACGCTTTCTTT.

CDR3 protein: CASSQDGPSSETQYF. The CDR3 DNA sequence: TGCGCCAGCAGCCAAGACGGGCCTAGCTCAGAGACCCAGTACTTC. The chain carries TRBV4-1 and TRBJ2-5; possible D gene TRBD2, 5 bases. The CDR3 is made up of 15 amino acids. V lost 0 bases and J lost 4, with 12 bases in between. Per the germline V gene, CDR1 is MGHRA and CDR2 is YSYEKL.